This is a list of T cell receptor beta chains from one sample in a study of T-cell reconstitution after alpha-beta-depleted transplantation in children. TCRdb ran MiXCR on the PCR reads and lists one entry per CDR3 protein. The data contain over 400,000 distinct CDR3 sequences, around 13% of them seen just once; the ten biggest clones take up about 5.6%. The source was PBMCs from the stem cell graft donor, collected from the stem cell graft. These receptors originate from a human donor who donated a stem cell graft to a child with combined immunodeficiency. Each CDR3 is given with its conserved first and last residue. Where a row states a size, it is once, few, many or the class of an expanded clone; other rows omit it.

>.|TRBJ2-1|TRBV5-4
CASTSGAGVENEQFF
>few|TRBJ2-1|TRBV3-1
CAKKQVTEQFF
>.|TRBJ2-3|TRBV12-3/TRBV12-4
CASSSSGASGKFADTQYF
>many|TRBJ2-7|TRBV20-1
CSASPGAPVEQYF
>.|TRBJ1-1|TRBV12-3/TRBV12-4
CASSPRVAEAFF
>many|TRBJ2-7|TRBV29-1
CSVVVDMLYEQYF
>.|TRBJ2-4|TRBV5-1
CASSSDRGGNIQYF
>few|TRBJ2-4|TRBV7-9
CASSPWEKWAKNIQYF
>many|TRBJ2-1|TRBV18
CASSPGTVSYNEQFF
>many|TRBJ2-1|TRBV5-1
CASSLEAGWLNEQFF
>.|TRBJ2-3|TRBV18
CASSPLPPGVDTDTQYF
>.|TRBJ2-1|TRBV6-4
CASRNPRGSYNEQFF
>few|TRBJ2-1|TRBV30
CAYGTSGRRSYNEQFF
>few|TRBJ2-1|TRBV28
CASSFPTLGGRYNEQFF
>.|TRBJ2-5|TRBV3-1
CASTQDWRGETQYF
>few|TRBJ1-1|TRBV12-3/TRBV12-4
CASSFLTGKAFF
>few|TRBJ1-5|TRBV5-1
CASSLETNQPQHF
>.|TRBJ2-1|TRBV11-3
CASSLRTYNEQFF
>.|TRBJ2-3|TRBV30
CAWNDGRTSGRGVQDTQYF
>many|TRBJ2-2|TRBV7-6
CASRLGMNTGELFF
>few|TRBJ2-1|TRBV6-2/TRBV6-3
CASSPGTSGGEEQFF
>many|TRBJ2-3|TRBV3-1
CASRKAGETDTQYF
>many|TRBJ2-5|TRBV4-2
CASSHAGETQYF
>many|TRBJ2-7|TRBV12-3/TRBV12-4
CASSLARGLYEQYF
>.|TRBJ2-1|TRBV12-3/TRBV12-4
CASRPGGQGASSSYNEQFF
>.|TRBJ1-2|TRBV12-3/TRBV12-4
CASSLVVWGNDYGYTF
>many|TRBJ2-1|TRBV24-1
CATSDPGLAGRDEQFF
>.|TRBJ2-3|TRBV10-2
CASSPGTGKWFTDTQYF
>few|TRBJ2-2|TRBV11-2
CASSLREGGTGELFF
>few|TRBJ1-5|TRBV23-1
CASSQSGEVGQPQHF
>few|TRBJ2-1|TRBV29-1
CSVQGDGDEQFF
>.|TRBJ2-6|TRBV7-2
CASKSFSGANVLTF
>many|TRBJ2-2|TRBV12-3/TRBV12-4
CASSSYRDTGELFF
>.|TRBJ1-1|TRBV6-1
CASSPYRMNTEAFF
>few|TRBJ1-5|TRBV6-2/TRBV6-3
CASSYSQGRQPQHF
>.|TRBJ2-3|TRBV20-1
CSADYRGLSDTQYF
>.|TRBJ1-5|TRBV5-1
CASSPGTDPYQPQHF
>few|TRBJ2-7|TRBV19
CASSWDRDREQYF
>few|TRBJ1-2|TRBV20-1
CSALQGLSYGYTF
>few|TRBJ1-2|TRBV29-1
CSVEYNRAHGGYTF
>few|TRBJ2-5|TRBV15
CATSRERVRLEEETQYF
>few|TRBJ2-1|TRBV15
CATSRVTGAYNEQFF
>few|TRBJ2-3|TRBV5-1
CASSGDRVTDTQYF
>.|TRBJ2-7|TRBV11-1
CASSPRDRSDRGVFEQYF
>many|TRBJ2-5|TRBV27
CASSLYAGEETQYF
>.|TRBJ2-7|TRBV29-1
CSVLAGSSYEQYF
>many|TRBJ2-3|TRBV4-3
CASSRSLGGLGDTQYF
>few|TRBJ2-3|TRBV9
CASSGTGIGVSDTQYF
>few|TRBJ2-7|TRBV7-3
CASSPNGGEQYF
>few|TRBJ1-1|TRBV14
CASSQDMEGVGTEAFF
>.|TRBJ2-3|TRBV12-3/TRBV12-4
CASSLFGDRDTDTQYF
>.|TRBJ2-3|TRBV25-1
CASSESQYLAGGSTDTQYF
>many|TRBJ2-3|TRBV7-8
CASSLPAGGPRTDTQYF